This is a list of T cell receptor beta chains from one sample in a study of blood T cell repertoires in COVID-19. Data came from immunoSEQ multiplex PCR; TCRdb stores just in-frame clones and leaves some out. Among 240,000 or so clones listed, around 87% were seen once. Material: PBMCs or T cells enriched from blood (not recorded which). The receptors derive from a woman aged 40-49 years with acute COVID-19. CDR3s include the opening cysteine and the closing phenylalanine or tryptophan. Fields, in order: V gene, clone size, D gene, J gene, CDR3 protein, CDR3 DNA. D genes are given only for firm matches. Clone size is shown for a subset of rows, as once, few, many or a class of expanded clone.

V gene: TRBV27; clone size: once; D gene: NA; J gene: TRBJ2-1; CDR3 protein: CASGWALNNEQFF; CDR3 DNA: TGTGCCAGCGGGTGGGCGTTAAACAATGAGCAGTTCTTC
V gene: TRBV4-1; clone size: NA; D gene: TRBD1; J gene: TRBJ2-2; CDR3 protein: CASSHGDRVRTGELFF; CDR3 DNA: TGCGCCAGCAGCCACGGCGACAGGGTTAGGACCGGGGAGCTGTTTTTT
V gene: TRBV11-3; clone size: NA; D gene: TRBD2; J gene: TRBJ2-1; CDR3 protein: CASSLTSGSLRNEQFF; CDR3 DNA: TGTGCCAGCAGCTTGACTAGCGGGAGCCTGAGGAATGAGCAGTTCTTC
V gene: TRBV30; clone size: NA; D gene: NA; J gene: TRBJ2-1; CDR3 protein: CAWSVLAVTANEQFF; CDR3 DNA: TGTGCCTGGAGTGTACTAGCCGTTACCGCCAATGAGCAGTTCTTC
V gene: TRBV2; clone size: NA; D gene: TRBD1; J gene: TRBJ1-1; CDR3 protein: CASSDRGPTEAFF; CDR3 DNA: TGTGCCAGCAGCGACAGGGGGCCCACTGAAGCTTTCTTT
V gene: TRBV28; clone size: NA; D gene: NA; J gene: TRBJ2-7; CDR3 protein: CASKPTGTLTYEQYF; CDR3 DNA: TGTGCCAGCAAGCCAACCGGGACTTTAACCTACGAGCAGTACTTC
V gene: TRBV7-8; clone size: many; D gene: TRBD2; J gene: TRBJ2-2; CDR3 protein: CASSPLTSGRFNTGELFF; CDR3 DNA: TGTGCCAGCAGCCCCTTGACTAGCGGGAGGTTTAACACCGGGGAGCTGTTTTTT
V gene: TRBV3-1/TRBV3-2; clone size: NA; D gene: NA; J gene: TRBJ2-1; CDR3 protein: CASSQDRGHEQFF; CDR3 DNA: TGTGCCAGCAGCCAAGACAGGGGTCATGAGCAGTTCTTC
V gene: TRBV15; clone size: NA; D gene: NA; J gene: TRBJ2-1; CDR3 protein: CATSTRVAGSNEQFF; CDR3 DNA: TGTGCCACCAGCACGCGGGTCGCGGGATCCAATGAGCAGTTCTTC
V gene: TRBV3-1/TRBV3-2; clone size: NA; D gene: NA; J gene: TRBJ1-6; CDR3 protein: CASSQEIQSPLHF; CDR3 DNA: TGTGCCAGCAGCCAAGAGATCCAGTCACCCCTCCACTTT
V gene: TRBV6-5; clone size: NA; D gene: NA; J gene: TRBJ1-3; CDR3 protein: CASRTPSGVGNTIYF; CDR3 DNA: TGTGCCAGCAGAACCCCGTCAGGGGTCGGAAACACCATATATTTT
V gene: TRBV7-8; clone size: NA; D gene: TRBD2; J gene: TRBJ2-1; CDR3 protein: CASSLTRTSGSGMDNEQFF; CDR3 DNA: TGTGCCAGCAGCTTAACTCGGACTAGCGGGAGCGGTATGGACAATGAGCAGTTCTTC
V gene: TRBV12-3/TRBV12-4; clone size: NA; D gene: NA; J gene: TRBJ2-7; CDR3 protein: CASTQNSYEQYF; CDR3 DNA: TGTGCCAGCACTCAGAACTCCTACGAGCAGTACTTC
V gene: TRBV5-5; clone size: few; D gene: NA; J gene: TRBJ2-7; CDR3 protein: CASSLASDSSYEQYF; CDR3 DNA: TGTGCCAGCAGCTTGGCGTCGGACAGCTCCTACGAGCAGTACTTC
V gene: TRBV19; clone size: NA; D gene: NA; J gene: TRBJ2-1; CDR3 protein: CASSGGWGLSYNEQFF; CDR3 DNA: TGTGCCAGTAGTGGGGGCTGGGGACTATCGTACAATGAGCAGTTCTTC
V gene: TRBV11-3; clone size: NA; D gene: NA; J gene: TRBJ1-1; CDR3 protein: CASSLYRGARTEAFF; CDR3 DNA: TGTGCCAGCAGCTTATACCGGGGGGCGAGGACTGAAGCTTTCTTT
V gene: TRBV3-1/TRBV3-2; clone size: NA; D gene: TRBD2; J gene: TRBJ2-7; CDR3 protein: CASSQGLAGVIPYEQYF; CDR3 DNA: TGTGCCAGCAGCCAAGGACTAGCGGGAGTCATTCCCTACGAGCAGTACTTC
V gene: TRBV4-1; clone size: once; D gene: NA; J gene: TRBJ1-1; CDR3 protein: CASSWQESMNTEAFF; CDR3 DNA: TGCGCCAGCAGCTGGCAGGAATCTATGAACACTGAAGCTTTCTTT
V gene: TRBV29-1; clone size: NA; D gene: NA; J gene: TRBJ2-1; CDR3 protein: CSVDTTSAEQFF; CDR3 DNA: TGCAGCGTTGATACGACTAGTGCTGAGCAGTTCTTC
V gene: TRBV21-1; clone size: NA; D gene: NA; J gene: TRBJ2-1; CDR3 protein: CASSLPGTSGTREQFF; CDR3 DNA: TGTGCCAGCAGCTTACCCGGGACTAGCGGGACCAGGGAGCAGTTCTTC
V gene: TRBV2; clone size: once; D gene: TRBD2; J gene: TRBJ2-3; CDR3 protein: CASSEGLAGTDTQYF; CDR3 DNA: TGTGCCAGCAGTGAGGGTCTAGCGGGGACAGATACGCAGTATTTT
V gene: TRBV9; clone size: NA; D gene: NA; J gene: TRBJ1-4; CDR3 protein: CASSVAGAFNEKLFF; CDR3 DNA: TGTGCCAGCAGCGTAGCTGGGGCCTTTAATGAAAAACTGTTTTTT
V gene: TRBV7-7; clone size: once; D gene: NA; J gene: TRBJ2-1; CDR3 protein: CASSIHPGEDNEQFF; CDR3 DNA: TGTGCTAGCAGCATACACCCCGGGGAGGACAATGAGCAGTTCTTC
V gene: TRBV5-1; clone size: NA; D gene: TRBD2; J gene: TRBJ2-7; CDR3 protein: CASSALAGGGLGEQYF; CDR3 DNA: TGCGCCAGCAGCGCGCTAGCGGGAGGAGGTCTGGGGGAGCAGTACTTC
V gene: TRBV6-5; clone size: NA; D gene: TRBD2; J gene: TRBJ2-1; CDR3 protein: CASKAGGSSYNEQFF; CDR3 DNA: TGTGCCAGCAAGGCGGGAGGGAGCTCCTACAATGAGCAGTTCTTC
V gene: TRBV11-3; clone size: once; D gene: NA; J gene: TRBJ2-1; CDR3 protein: CASSFIEGVFPNYNEQFF; CDR3 DNA: TGTGCCAGCAGCTTCATAGAGGGAGTATTCCCAAATTACAATGAGCAGTTCTTC